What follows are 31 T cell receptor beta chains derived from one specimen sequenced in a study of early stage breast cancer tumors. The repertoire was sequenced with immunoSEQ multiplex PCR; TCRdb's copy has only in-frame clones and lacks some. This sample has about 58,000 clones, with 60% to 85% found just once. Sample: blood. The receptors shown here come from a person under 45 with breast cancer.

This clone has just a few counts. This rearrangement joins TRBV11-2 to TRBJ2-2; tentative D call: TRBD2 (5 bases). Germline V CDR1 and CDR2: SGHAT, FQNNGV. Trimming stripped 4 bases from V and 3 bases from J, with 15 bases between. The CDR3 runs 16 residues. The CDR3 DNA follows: TGTGCCAGCAGCTCCCTTGAGGGCGGATACACCGGGGAGCTGTTTTTT. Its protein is CASSSLEGGYTGELFF. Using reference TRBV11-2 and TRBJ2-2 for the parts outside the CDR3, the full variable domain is EAGVAQSPRYKIIEKRQSVAFWCNPISGHATLYWYQQILGQGPKLLIQFQNNGVVDDSQLPKDRFSAERLKGVDSTLKIQPAKLEDSAVYLCASSSLEGGYTGELFFGEGSRLTVL.

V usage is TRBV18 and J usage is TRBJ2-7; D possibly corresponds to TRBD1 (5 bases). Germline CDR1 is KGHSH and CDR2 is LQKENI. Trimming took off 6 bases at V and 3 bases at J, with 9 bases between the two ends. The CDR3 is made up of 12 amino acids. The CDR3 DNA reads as TGTGCCAGCTCGTCCGACAGCTACGAGCAGTACTTC. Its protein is CASSSDSYEQYF.

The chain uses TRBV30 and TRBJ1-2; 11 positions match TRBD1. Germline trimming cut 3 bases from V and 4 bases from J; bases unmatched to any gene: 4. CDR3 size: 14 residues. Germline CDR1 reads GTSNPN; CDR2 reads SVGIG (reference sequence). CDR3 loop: CAWRGQGGLYGYTF. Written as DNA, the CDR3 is TGTGCCTGGAGGGGACAGGGGGGCCTCTATGGCTACACCTTC. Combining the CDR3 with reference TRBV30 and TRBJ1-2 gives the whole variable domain SQTIHQWPATLVQPVGSPLSLECTVEGTSNPNLYWYRQAAGRGLQLLFYSVGIGQISSEVPQNLSASRPQDRQFILSSKKLLLSDSGFYLCAWRGQGGLYGYTFGSGTRLTVV.

DNA of the CDR3: TGTGCCAGCTCACCATTGGAGGCAAACATTCAGTACTTC. Its translation is CASSPLEANIQYF. The V gene is TRBV18, the J gene TRBJ2-4; possible D gene TRBD2, 5 bases. The CDR3 totals 13 residues. V was clipped by 2 bases and J by 6 bases, with 8 bases between them. Germline V gene lookup returns CDR1 KGHSH and CDR2 LQKENI.

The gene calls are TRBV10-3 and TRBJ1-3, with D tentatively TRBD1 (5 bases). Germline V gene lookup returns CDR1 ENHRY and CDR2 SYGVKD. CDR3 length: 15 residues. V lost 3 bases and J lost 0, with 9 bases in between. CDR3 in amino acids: CAISERGFSGNTIYF. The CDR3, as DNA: TGTGCCATCAGTGAACGGGGCTTCTCTGGAAACACCATATATTTT.

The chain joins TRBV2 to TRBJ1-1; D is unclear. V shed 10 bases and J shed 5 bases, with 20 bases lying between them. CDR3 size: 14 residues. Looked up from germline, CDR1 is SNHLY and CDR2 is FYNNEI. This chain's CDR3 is CATSGGYRATEAFF. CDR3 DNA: TGTGCCACCTCGGGAGGCTACCGAGCGACTGAAGCTTTCTTT.

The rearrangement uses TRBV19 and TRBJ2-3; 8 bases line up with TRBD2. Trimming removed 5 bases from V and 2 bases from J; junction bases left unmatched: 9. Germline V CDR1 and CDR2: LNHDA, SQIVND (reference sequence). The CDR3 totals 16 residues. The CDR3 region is CASSVEREIPTDTQYF. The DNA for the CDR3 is TGTGCCAGTAGTGTGGAGCGGGAGATCCCCACAGATACGCAGTATTTT.

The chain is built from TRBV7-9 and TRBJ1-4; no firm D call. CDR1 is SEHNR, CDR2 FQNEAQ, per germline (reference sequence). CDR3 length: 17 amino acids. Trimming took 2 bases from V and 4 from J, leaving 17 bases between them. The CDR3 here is CASSLSRQGIFNEKLFF. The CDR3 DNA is TGTGCCAGCAGCTTATCGAGACAAGGCATCTTTAATGAAAAACTGTTTTTT.

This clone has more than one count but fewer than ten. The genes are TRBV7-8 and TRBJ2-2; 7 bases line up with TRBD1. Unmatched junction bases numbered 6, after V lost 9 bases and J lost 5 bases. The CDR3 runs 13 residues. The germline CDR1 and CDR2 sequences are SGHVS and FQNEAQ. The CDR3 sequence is CASDRVGTGELFF. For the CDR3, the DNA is TGTGCCAGTGACAGGGTTGGGACCGGGGAGCTGTTTTTT.

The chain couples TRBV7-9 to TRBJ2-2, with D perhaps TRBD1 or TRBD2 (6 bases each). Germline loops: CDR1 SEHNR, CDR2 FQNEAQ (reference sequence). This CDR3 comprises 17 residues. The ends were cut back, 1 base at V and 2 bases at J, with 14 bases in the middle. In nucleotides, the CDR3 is TGTGCCAGCAGCTTAGTAGGGGGACTCCAAAACACCGGGGAGCTGTTTTTT. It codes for CASSLVGGLQNTGELFF.

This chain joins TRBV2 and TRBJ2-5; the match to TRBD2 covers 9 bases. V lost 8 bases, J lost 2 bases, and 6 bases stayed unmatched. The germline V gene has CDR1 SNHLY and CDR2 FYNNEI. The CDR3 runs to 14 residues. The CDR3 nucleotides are TGTGCCAGCTGTCCGACTAGCGGACAAGAGACCCAGTACTTC. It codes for CASCPTSGQETQYF.

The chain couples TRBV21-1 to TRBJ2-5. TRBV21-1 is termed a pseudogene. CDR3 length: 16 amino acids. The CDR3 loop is CASDPSGLPTGETQYF. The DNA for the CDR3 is TGTGCCAGCGACCCCTCCGGGCTCCCAACTGGGGAGACCCAGTACTTC.

The CDR3 loop reads CASSYLAGAGNEQFF. The CDR3 nucleotides read TGTGCCAGCAGCTACCTCGCGGGAGCCGGCAATGAGCAGTTCTTC. The V call is TRBV11-2, the J call TRBJ2-1; 7 bases match TRBD2. The germline CDR1 and CDR2 sequences are SGHAT and FQNNGV. Losses at the gene ends were 4 bases for V and 6 bases for J; bases not matched to a gene: 9. The CDR3 has 15 amino acids.

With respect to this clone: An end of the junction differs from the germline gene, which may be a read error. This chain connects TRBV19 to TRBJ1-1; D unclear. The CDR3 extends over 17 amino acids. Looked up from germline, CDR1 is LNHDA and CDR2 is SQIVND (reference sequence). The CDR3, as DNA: TGTGCCAGTAGGATAGGTGGGCACAGATTTATGAACACTGAAGCTTTCTTT. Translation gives CASRIGGHRFMNTEAFF.

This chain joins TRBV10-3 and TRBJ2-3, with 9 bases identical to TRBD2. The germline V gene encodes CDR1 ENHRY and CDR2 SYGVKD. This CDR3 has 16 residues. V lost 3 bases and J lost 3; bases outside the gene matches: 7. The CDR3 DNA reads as TGTGCCATCAGTGAAGGAAGCGGGAGGCGTACAGATACGCAGTATTTT. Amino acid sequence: CAISEGSGRRTDTQYF.

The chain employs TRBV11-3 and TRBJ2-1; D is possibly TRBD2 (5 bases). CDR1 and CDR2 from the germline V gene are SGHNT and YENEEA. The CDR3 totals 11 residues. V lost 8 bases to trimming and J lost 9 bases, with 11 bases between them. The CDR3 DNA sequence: TGTGCCAGCCGCGGGCTCGGTGAGCAGTTCTTC. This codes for CASRGLGEQFF. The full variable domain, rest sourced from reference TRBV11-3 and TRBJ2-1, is EAGVVQSPRYKIIEKKQPVAFWCNPISGHNTLYWYLQNLGQGPELLIRYENEEAVDDSQLPKDRFSAERLKGVDSTLKIQPAELGDSAVYLCASRGLGEQFFGPGTRLTVL.

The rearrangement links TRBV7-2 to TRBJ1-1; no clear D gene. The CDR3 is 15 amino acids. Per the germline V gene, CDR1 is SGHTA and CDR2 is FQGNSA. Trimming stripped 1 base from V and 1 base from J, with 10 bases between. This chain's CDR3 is CASSLGPRSNTEAFF. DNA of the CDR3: TGTGCCAGCAGCTTAGGCCCTAGATCGAACACTGAAGCTTTCTTT.

The CDR3: CASSFQRRSSYNEQFF. The DNA for the CDR3 is TGCGCCAGCAGCTTCCAGCGGAGGAGCTCCTACAATGAGCAGTTCTTC. The rearrangement links TRBV5-1 to TRBJ2-1; a weak D match, TRBD2 (5 bases). This CDR3 region has 16 residues. The germline V gene has CDR1 SGHRS and CDR2 YFSETQ. V gave up 2 bases and J gave up 0 bases, with 12 bases separating them.

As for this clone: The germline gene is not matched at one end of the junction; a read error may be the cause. CDR3 loop: CASSLGLASYNEQFF. CDR3 sequence (DNA): TGTGCTAGCAGCTTGGGACTAGCGAGCTACAATGAGCAGTTCTTC. V and J are TRBV7-7 and TRBJ2-1; 10 bases align to TRBD2. This CDR3 spans 15 amino acids. CDR1 and CDR2 (germline): SSHAT, FNYEAQ (reference sequence).

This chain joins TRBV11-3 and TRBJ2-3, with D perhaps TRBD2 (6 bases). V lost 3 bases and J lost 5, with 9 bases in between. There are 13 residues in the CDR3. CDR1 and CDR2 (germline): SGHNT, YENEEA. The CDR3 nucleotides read TGTGCCAGCAGCTTTGGGGAGGAAGATACGCAGTATTTT. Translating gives CASSFGEEDTQYF.

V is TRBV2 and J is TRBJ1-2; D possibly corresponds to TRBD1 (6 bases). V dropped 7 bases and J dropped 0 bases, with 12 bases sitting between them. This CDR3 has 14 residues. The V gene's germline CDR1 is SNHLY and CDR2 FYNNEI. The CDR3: CASTGERANYGYTF. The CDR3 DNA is TGTGCCAGCACAGGGGAGAGGGCTAACTATGGCTACACCTTC.

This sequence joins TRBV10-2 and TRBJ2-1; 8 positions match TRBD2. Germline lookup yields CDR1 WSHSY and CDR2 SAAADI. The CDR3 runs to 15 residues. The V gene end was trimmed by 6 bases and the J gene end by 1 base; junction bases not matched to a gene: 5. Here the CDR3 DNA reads TGCGCCAGCAGCACCGGGACTAGTTCCTACAATGAGCAGTTCTTC. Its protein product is CASSTGTSSYNEQFF.

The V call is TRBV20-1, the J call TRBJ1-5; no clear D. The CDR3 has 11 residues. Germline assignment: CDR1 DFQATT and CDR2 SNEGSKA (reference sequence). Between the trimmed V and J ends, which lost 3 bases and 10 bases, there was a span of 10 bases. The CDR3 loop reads CSARAPYPQHF. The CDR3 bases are TGCAGTGCTAGGGCCCCCTATCCCCAGCATTTT.

CDR3 coding DNA: TGCGCCAGCAGCCAGCGTGAGGCTTTCTCCTACGAGCAGTACTTC. Translating gives CASSQREAFSYEQYF. The genes are TRBV5-1 and TRBJ2-7; no clear D gene. CDR1 and CDR2 (germline): SGHRS, YFSETQ. Trimming cost V 4 bases and J 0 bases, with 14 bases left between them. The CDR3 is made up of 15 amino acids.

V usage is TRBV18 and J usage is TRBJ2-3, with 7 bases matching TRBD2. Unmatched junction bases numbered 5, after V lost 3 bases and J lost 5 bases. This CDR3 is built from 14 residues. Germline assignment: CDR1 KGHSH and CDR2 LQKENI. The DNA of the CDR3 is TGTGCCAGCTCACCCCAACGGGGGGAAGATACGCAGTATTTT. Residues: CASSPQRGEDTQYF.

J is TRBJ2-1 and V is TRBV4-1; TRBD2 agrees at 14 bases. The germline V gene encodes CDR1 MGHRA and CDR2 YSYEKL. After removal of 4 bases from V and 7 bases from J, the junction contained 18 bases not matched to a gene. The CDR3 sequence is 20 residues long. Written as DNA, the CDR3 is TGCGCCAGCAGCCTAAGAGGACGGATGGGACTAGCGGGAGATCTGAATGAGCAGTTCTTC. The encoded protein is CASSLRGRMGLAGDLNEQFF.

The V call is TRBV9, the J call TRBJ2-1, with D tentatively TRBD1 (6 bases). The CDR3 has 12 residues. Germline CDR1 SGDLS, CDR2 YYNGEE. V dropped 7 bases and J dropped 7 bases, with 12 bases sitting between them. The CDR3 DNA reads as TGTGCCAGCGGGTTAGGGGGAAATGAGCAGTTCTTC. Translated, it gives CASGLGGNEQFF. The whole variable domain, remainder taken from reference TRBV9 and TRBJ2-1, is DSGVTQTPKHLITATGQRVTLRCSPRSGDLSVYWYQQSLDQGLQFLIQYYNGEERAKGNILERFSAQQFPDLHSELNLSSLELGDSALYFCASGLGGNEQFFGPGTRLTVL.

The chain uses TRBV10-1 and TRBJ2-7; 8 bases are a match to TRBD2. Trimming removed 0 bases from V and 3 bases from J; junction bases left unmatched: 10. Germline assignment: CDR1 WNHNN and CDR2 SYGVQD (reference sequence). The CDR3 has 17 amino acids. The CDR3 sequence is CASSESVSGTLLYEQYF. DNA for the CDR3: TGCGCCAGCAGTGAGTCGGTTAGCGGGACACTCCTCTACGAGCAGTACTTC.

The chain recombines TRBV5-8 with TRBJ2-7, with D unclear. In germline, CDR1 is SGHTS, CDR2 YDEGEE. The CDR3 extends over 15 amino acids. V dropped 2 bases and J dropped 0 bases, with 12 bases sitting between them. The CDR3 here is CASSFGRISSYEQYF. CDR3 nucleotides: TGTGCCAGCAGCTTTGGACGGATTAGCTCCTACGAGCAGTACTTC.

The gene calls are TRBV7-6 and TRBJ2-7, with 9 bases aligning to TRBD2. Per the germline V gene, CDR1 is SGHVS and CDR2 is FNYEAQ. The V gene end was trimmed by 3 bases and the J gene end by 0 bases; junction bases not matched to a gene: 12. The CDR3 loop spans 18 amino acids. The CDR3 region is CASSFSPNSGSSSYEQYF. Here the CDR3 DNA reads TGTGCCAGCAGCTTTAGTCCGAATAGCGGGAGTAGCTCCTACGAGCAGTACTTC.

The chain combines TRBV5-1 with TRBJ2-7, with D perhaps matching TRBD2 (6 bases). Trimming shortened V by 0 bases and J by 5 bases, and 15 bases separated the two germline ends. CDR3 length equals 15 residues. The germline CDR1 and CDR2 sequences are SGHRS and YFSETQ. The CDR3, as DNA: TGCGCCAGCAGCTTGGGGGGGACTCTCCAGGACGAGCAGTACTTC. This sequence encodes CASSLGGTLQDEQYF. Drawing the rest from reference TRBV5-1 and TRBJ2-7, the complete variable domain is KAGVTQTPRYLIKTRGQQVTLSCSPISGHRSVSWYQQTPGQGLQFLFEYFSETQRNKGNFPGRFSGRQFSNSRSEMNVSTLELGDSALYLCASSLGGTLQDEQYFGPGTRLTVT.